This passage covers 20 T cell receptor beta chains from one sample sequenced in a study of OX40 agonist ivuxolimab in advanced cancers. The library was built by means of the immunoSEQ multiplex PCR assay. TCRdb took this table from immuneACCESS and kept in-frame rearrangements with V and J called. Such tables lack part of the clones; where checked against another copy, unresolved V genes explain under half of the gap, and the rest is unexplained. The sample records 70,000 or so clones, roughly 80% of which are singletons. Around 6.4% of the sample is in the top ten clones. Sample: CD4+ or CD8+ T cells sorted from blood, taken in a trial of the OX40 agonist ivuxolimab. These TCRs come from an adult with an advanced solid tumor such as melanoma, head and neck, liver or kidney cancer.

There are a few counts of this clone. The V call is TRBV19, the J call TRBJ1-5, with TRBD1 as a possible D gene (5 bases). The CDR3 contains 16 residues. V was clipped by 5 bases and J by 5 bases, with 19 bases between them. Germline lookup yields CDR1 LNHDA and CDR2 SQIVND (reference sequence). The CDR3 DNA is TGTGCCAGTAGTGCCCGCAGTTGGGGCCTAGATCAGCCCCAGCATTTT. As protein: CASSARSWGLDQPQHF.

The count of this clone is one. This chain connects TRBV10-3 to TRBJ1-5; D remains unclear. CDR1 and CDR2 (germline): ENHRY, SYGVKD. V dropped 6 bases and J dropped 3 bases, with 9 bases sitting between them. This CDR3 spans 13 amino acids. As DNA, the CDR3 is TGTGCCATCAGCGCTTCTTTCAATCAGCCCCAGCATTTT. This sequence encodes CAISASFNQPQHF.

The J gene is TRBJ1-3, the V gene TRBV7-1; D gene ambiguous. TRBV7-1 falls under the ORF class, with uncertain function. V was trimmed by 4 bases and J by 0 bases, leaving 19 bases between them. The CDR3 covers 18 residues. CDR3 nucleotide sequence: TGTGCCAGCAGCTACCAGGACGTCTACCAAAGCTCTGGAAACACCATATATTTT. Amino acid sequence: CASSYQDVYQSSGNTIYF.

The chain has TRBV5-1 and TRBJ2-2; D possibly corresponds to TRBD2 (5 bases). V shed 1 base and J shed 5 bases, with 15 bases lying between them. CDR3 length equals 16 residues. Germline V lookup: CDR1 SGHRS, CDR2 YFSETQ. CDR3 loop: CASSLSGKVGTGELFF. CDR3 DNA: TGCGCCAGCAGCTTGAGCGGTAAAGTAGGGACCGGGGAGCTGTTTTTT.

The CDR3 reads CASSLLLREINEQFF. Written as DNA, the CDR3 is TGTGCCAGCAGCTTATTATTGCGGGAGATAAATGAGCAGTTCTTC. The chain carries TRBV7-8 and TRBJ2-1; 7 bases fit TRBD2. The V gene end was trimmed by 2 bases and the J gene end by 7 bases; junction bases not matched to a gene: 8. The CDR3 runs 15 residues. CDR1 is SGHVS and CDR2 is FQNEAQ in the germline V gene.

The chain is built from TRBV4-3 and TRBJ2-7; a possible D gene is TRBD1 (6 bases). Trimming left V 1 base short and J 3 bases short, with 19 bases between. This CDR3 comprises 17 residues. Per the germline V gene, CDR1 is LGHNA and CDR2 is YSLEER. CDR3: CASSQGGWTDPDYEQYF. DNA for the CDR3: TGCGCCAGCAGCCAAGGCGGCTGGACAGATCCTGACTACGAGCAGTACTTC.

The chain uses TRBV4-2 and TRBJ2-5; 8 bases fit TRBD2. The CDR3 has 15 amino acids. V shed 0 bases and J 1 base; nucleotides not matched to a gene: 1. Germline-derived CDR1 and CDR2 are LGHNA and YNFKEQ. The CDR3 DNA reads TGTGCCAGCAGCCAAGATCGGGGGGGCCAAGAGACCCAGTACTTC. The encoded protein is CASSQDRGGQETQYF.

The chain combines TRBV9 with TRBJ2-1; maybe TRBD1 (6 bases). This CDR3 region has 15 residues. Germline V gives CDR1 SGDLS, CDR2 YYNGEE. V lost 2 bases, J lost 1 base, and 10 bases lay in between. The CDR3: CASSVGTLSYNEQFF. In DNA form, the CDR3 reads TGTGCCAGCAGCGTCGGGACATTATCCTACAATGAGCAGTTCTTC.

This clone was found once. This chain links TRBV7-9 with TRBJ1-4; D is undetermined. The V gene's germline CDR1 is SEHNR and CDR2 FQNEAQ (reference sequence). With 1 base removed from V and 4 bases from J, the gap between germline ends came to 10 bases. The CDR3 covers 15 residues. The CDR3 nucleotides read TGTGCCAGCAGCTTAGGAGGGAGAATTAATGAAAAACTGTTTTTT. Protein product: CASSLGGRINEKLFF.

This chain links TRBV4-2 with TRBJ1-2, with D possibly TRBD1 on 6 matching bases. V was pared by 0 bases and J by 5 bases, with 19 bases between. The CDR3 sequence is 17 residues long. Germline-derived CDR1 and CDR2 are LGHNA and YNFKEQ. CDR3 in amino acids: CASSQDEGGRPAYGYTF. The CDR3 nucleotides are TGTGCCAGCAGCCAAGATGAGGGGGGCAGGCCCGCTTATGGCTACACCTTC.

The CDR3 region is CASSLAGFAGNTIYF. The CDR3 DNA is TGTGCCAGCAGCTTAGCAGGGTTTGCTGGAAACACCATATATTTT. This rearrangement joins TRBV2 to TRBJ1-3; the D gene is possibly TRBD1 (5 bases). The CDR3 length is 15 residues. V was cut by 6 bases and J by 2 bases, with 14 bases left in between. In germline, CDR1 is SNHLY, CDR2 FYNNEI.

The V call is TRBV21-1, the J call TRBJ2-7; TRBD2 is the table's D call, not checked against the DNA. TRBV21-1 is labeled a pseudogene. There are 12 residues in the CDR3. Here the CDR3 reads CASSTPWREQYV. The CDR3 DNA is TGTGCCAGCAGCACCCCCTGGAGGGAGCAGTACGTC.

In its sample, this clone was seen a few times. The rearrangement links TRBV15 to TRBJ2-1; TRBD2 matches at 11 bases. The CDR3 covers 15 residues. The germline V gene encodes CDR1 LNHNV and CDR2 YYDKDF (reference sequence). V was pared by 8 bases and J by 0 bases, with 3 bases of the junction left unmatched. Here the CDR3 reads CATGTSGFSYNEQFF. CDR3 DNA sequence: TGTGCCACCGGGACTAGCGGCTTCTCCTACAATGAGCAGTTCTTC.

This clone was seen more than once but under ten times. At one of its ends the junction is not consistent with the germline gene, which may arise from a read error. V and J are TRBV7-9 and TRBJ2-3, with D possibly being TRBD1 (5 bases). Germline V gene data show CDR1 as SEHNR and CDR2 as FQNEAQ (reference sequence). There are 16 residues in the CDR3. The chain's CDR3 is CASSQDVREWTDTQYF. The CDR3 DNA sequence: TGCGCCAGCAGCCAAGATGTCAGGGAATGGACAGATACGCAGTATTTT.

This rearrangement joins TRBV6-6 to TRBJ1-2; TRBD1 might be the D (6 bases). Germline CDR1 MNHNY, CDR2 SVGAGI (reference sequence). This CDR3 region has 14 residues. V was cut by 6 bases and J by 6 bases, with 17 bases left in between. CDR3 region: CASRLSRDKHGYTF. In DNA form, the CDR3 reads TGTGCCAGCAGGTTATCCCGGGACAAACATGGCTACACCTTC.

The chain uses TRBV28 and TRBJ2-7, with 8 bases lining up with TRBD1. There are 16 residues in the CDR3. CDR1 MDHEN and CDR2 SYDVKM come from the germline V gene. With 6 bases clipped from V and 3 bases from J, the junction kept 13 bases outside the gene matches. The CDR3 spells CASRPSGQGPNYEQYF. The CDR3 DNA follows: TGTGCCAGCAGACCCTCCGGACAGGGCCCAAACTACGAGCAGTACTTC.

The chain combines TRBV5-8 with TRBJ2-7; maybe TRBD2 (5 bases). Per germline, CDR1 SGHTS and CDR2 YDEGEE. With 0 bases removed from V and 7 bases from J, the gap between germline ends came to 8 bases. CDR3 length equals 12 residues. DNA for the CDR3: TGTGCCAGCAGCTTGGCCCCGGGGGAGCAGTACTTC. Protein product: CASSLAPGEQYF. Full variable domain (outside the CDR3, taken from reference TRBV5-8 and TRBJ2-7): EAGVTQSPTHLIKTRGQQATLRCSPISGHTSVYWYQQALGLGLQFLLWYDEGEERNRGNFPPRFSGRQFPNYSSELNVNALELEDSALYLCASSLAPGEQYFGPGTRLTVT.

The V gene is TRBV28, the J gene TRBJ2-5; 11 bases match TRBD2. J was trimmed by 5 bases and V by 10 bases; bases with no gene match: 3. Germline V gene lookup returns CDR1 MDHEN and CDR2 SYDVKM. The CDR3 extends over 12 amino acids. The CDR3 here is CATLAGDETQYF. CDR3 nucleotide sequence: TGTGCCACACTAGCGGGAGACGAGACCCAGTACTTC.

V is TRBV29-1 and J is TRBJ2-1; TRBD2 agrees at 13 bases. The CDR3 totals 15 residues. V was clipped by 4 bases and J by 2 bases; unmatched bases: 2. CDR1 SQVTM and CDR2 ANQGSEA come from the germline V gene. This CDR3 is CSVGTSGSPYNEQFF. In DNA form, the CDR3 reads TGCAGCGTTGGGACTAGCGGGAGCCCCTACAATGAGCAGTTCTTC.

The gene calls are TRBV6-6 and TRBJ2-7, with 7 positions matching TRBD1. Losses at the gene ends were 3 bases for V and 6 bases for J; bases not matched to a gene: 2. This CDR3 contains 12 residues. Germline loops: CDR1 MNHNY, CDR2 SVGAGI (reference sequence). CDR3 loop: CASSYSGGEQYF. CDR3 DNA: TGTGCCAGCAGTTATTCAGGGGGCGAGCAGTACTTC.